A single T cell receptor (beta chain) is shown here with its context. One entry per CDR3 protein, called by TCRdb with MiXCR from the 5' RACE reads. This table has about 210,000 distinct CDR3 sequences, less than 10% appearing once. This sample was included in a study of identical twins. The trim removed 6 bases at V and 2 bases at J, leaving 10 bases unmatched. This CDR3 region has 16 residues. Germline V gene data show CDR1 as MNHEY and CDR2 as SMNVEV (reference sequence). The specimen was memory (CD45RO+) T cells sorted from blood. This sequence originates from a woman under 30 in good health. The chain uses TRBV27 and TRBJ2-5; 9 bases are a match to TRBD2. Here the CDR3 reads CASRKGAGGLQETQYF. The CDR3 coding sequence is TGTGCCAGCAGAAAAGGAGCGGGGGGATTACAAGAGACCCAGTACTTC.